Presented here are 24 T cell receptor beta chains from one specimen sequenced in a study of cytomegalovirus exposure and HLA in healthy donors. The PCR contained 60 Vbeta and 13 Jbeta primers. Only in-frame clones appear in the TCRdb table, and some are missing; sequencing was by immunoSEQ multiplex PCR. The profile shows about 140,000 clones, 82% of them singletons. Source material: PBMCs. These receptor sequences come from a male donor in good health and CMV-seronegative.

The chain carries TRBV7-3 and TRBJ2-3; TRBD1 matches at 7 bases. V shed 5 bases, J shed 2 bases, and the junction held 7 bases outside the gene matches. Germline lookup yields CDR1 SGHTA and CDR2 FQGTGA. The length of the CDR3 is 15 residues. This CDR3 reads CASSMTGSPTDTQYF. In nucleotides, the CDR3 is TGTGCCAGCAGCATGACAGGGAGCCCCACAGATACGCAGTATTTT.

J is TRBJ2-2 and V is TRBV7-9; D is perhaps TRBD1 (6 bases). The CDR3 has 18 residues. The ends were cut back, 5 bases at V and 0 bases at J, with 19 bases in the middle. The germline CDR1 and CDR2 sequences are SEHNR and FQNEAQ (reference sequence). Here the CDR3 DNA reads TGTGCCAGCAGCCCCCCCCTGACAGGATTACCGAACACCGGGGAGCTGTTTTTT. It translates to CASSPPLTGLPNTGELFF.

The rearrangement links TRBV7-2 to TRBJ2-5; D not certain. With 2 bases removed from V and 5 bases from J, the gap between germline ends came to 12 bases. This CDR3 has 14 residues. CDR1 is SGHTA, CDR2 FQGNSA, per germline. The CDR3 loop reads CASSLSRPGETQYF. For the CDR3, the DNA is TGTGCCAGCAGCTTAAGCAGGCCTGGGGAGACCCAGTACTTC.

CDR3 region: CASSEEGTTPSYEQYF. The DNA for the CDR3 is TGTGCCAGCAGTGAAGAAGGCACGACACCCTCCTACGAGCAGTACTTC. V usage is TRBV6-1 and J usage is TRBJ2-7; D gene uncertain. The germline V gene encodes CDR1 MNHNS and CDR2 SASEGT. V lost 1 base to trimming and J lost 0 bases, with 13 bases between them. The CDR3 consists of 16 residues.

The chain joins TRBV9 to TRBJ1-3, with 7 bases lining up with TRBD1. V shed 0 bases and J 4 bases; nucleotides not matched to a gene: 7. This CDR3 is 16 amino acids long. The germline CDR1 and CDR2 sequences are SGDLS and YYNGEE. The CDR3 region has the DNA TGTGCCAGCAGCGTAGGGGTAGGGGGCATCGGAAACACCATATATTTT. This translates into CASSVGVGGIGNTIYF.

The chain employs TRBV10-2 and TRBJ2-7; TRBD2 agrees at 10 bases. Trimming took 3 bases from V and 1 from J; bases not matched to a gene: 18. The length of the CDR3 is 20 residues. From germline, CDR1 is WSHSY and CDR2 SAAADI. The CDR3 coding sequence is TGCGCCAGCAGTGACCTCTTTGTGCTAGCGGGAGCGTCCGATTCCTACGAGCAGTACTTC. This translates into CASSDLFVLAGASDSYEQYF.

The chain links TRBV27 to TRBJ2-3, with D perhaps TRBD1 (5 bases). Germline V gives CDR1 MNHEY, CDR2 SMNVEV (reference sequence). The CDR3 loop spans 15 amino acids. V dropped 0 bases and J dropped 6 bases, with 13 bases sitting between them. The CDR3 here is CASSLSGHQGDTQYF. CDR3 bases: TGTGCCAGCAGTTTATCTGGGCACCAGGGCGATACGCAGTATTTT.

The chain recombines TRBV4-1 with TRBJ1-2, with TRBD1 as a possible D gene (6 bases). This CDR3 region has 15 residues. With 3 bases removed from V and 7 bases from J, the gap between germline ends came to 18 bases. Per the germline V gene, CDR1 is MGHRA and CDR2 is YSYEKL. The CDR3 region has the DNA TGCGCCAGCAGCCAGAGACTCTGGGACATCCGTGGCTACACCTTC. Amino acid sequence: CASSQRLWDIRGYTF.

The chain joins TRBV28 to TRBJ2-7; a possible D gene is TRBD1 (6 bases). This CDR3 spans 14 amino acids. Germline loops: CDR1 MDHEN, CDR2 SYDVKM. The V end lost 6 bases, the J end lost 6 bases, and 18 bases lay between the germline ends. The DNA for the CDR3 is TGTGCCAGCAGAGGGGCCGGGACACCTGCCGAGCAGTACTTC. Translated, it gives CASRGAGTPAEQYF. Full variable domain (remainder filled in from reference TRBV28 and TRBJ2-7): DVKVTQSSRYLVKRTGEKVFLECVQDMDHENMFWYRQDPGLGLRLIYFSYDVKMKEKGDIPEGYSVSREKKERFSLILESASTNQTSMYLCASRGAGTPAEQYFGPGTRLTVT.

The rearrangement links TRBV4-1 to TRBJ2-7; 16 nucleotides align to TRBD2. V lost 4 bases and J lost 3; bases outside the gene matches: 9. The CDR3 loop spans 18 amino acids. In germline, CDR1 is MGHRA, CDR2 YSYEKL. The chain's CDR3 is CASSPGGLAGGIFYEQYF. DNA for the CDR3: TGCGCCAGCAGCCCTGGGGGACTAGCGGGAGGGATTTTCTACGAGCAGTACTTC.

This chain joins TRBV7-9 and TRBJ2-3; TRBD2 aligns across 10 bases. Trimming at V came to 4 bases and at J to 5 bases, leaving 9 bases not matched to a gene. From germline, CDR1 is SEHNR and CDR2 FQNEAQ (reference sequence). The CDR3 has 16 residues. CDR3 sequence reads: CASSSPSGRARDTQYF. In nucleotides, the CDR3 is TGTGCCAGCAGCTCCCCCAGCGGGAGGGCCAGAGATACGCAGTATTTT.

The chain carries TRBV5-1 and TRBJ2-7; 13 nucleotides align to TRBD2. The CDR3 totals 15 residues. Germline CDR1 SGHRS, CDR2 YFSETQ. The V gene end was trimmed by 3 bases and the J gene end by 6 bases; junction bases not matched to a gene: 6. CDR3 residues: CASSYGLAGEGEQYF. The CDR3, as DNA: TGCGCCAGCAGCTACGGACTAGCGGGAGAAGGCGAGCAGTACTTC.

The chain uses TRBV7-2 and TRBJ2-6; tentatively, D is TRBD2 (6 bases). CDR1 and CDR2 from the germline V gene are SGHTA and FQGNSA. Trimming removed 2 bases at V and 2 bases at J, with 16 bases between. The CDR3 is 18 residues long. The CDR3 spells CASSLPRGGAPGANVLTF. CDR3 coding DNA: TGTGCCAGCAGCTTACCCCGCGGAGGGGCGCCTGGGGCCAACGTCCTGACTTTC. The full variable domain, in which reference TRBV7-2 and TRBJ2-6 provide the parts outside the CDR3, is GAGVSQSPSNKVTEKGKDVELRCDPISGHTALYWYRQSLGQGLEFLIYFQGNSAPDKSGLPSDRFSAERTGGSVSTLTIQRTQQEDSAVYLCASSLPRGGAPGANVLTFGAGSRLTVL.

This chain links TRBV29-1 with TRBJ1-1; tentative D call: TRBD1 (5 bases). Germline V gives CDR1 SQVTM, CDR2 ANQGSEA. V lost 1 base to trimming and J lost 1 base, with 13 bases between them. The CDR3 sequence is 15 residues long. CDR3 sequence: CSVEGNRQRNTEAFF. Here the CDR3 DNA reads TGCAGCGTTGAAGGAAATCGACAGAGGAACACTGAAGCTTTCTTT. The complete variable domain, with remaining parts taken from reference TRBV29-1 and TRBJ1-1, reads SAVISQKPSRDICQRGTSLTIQCQVDSQVTMMFWYRQQPGQSLTLIATANQGSEATYESGFVIDKFPISRPNLTFSTLTVSNMSPEDSSIYLCSVEGNRQRNTEAFFGQGTRLTVV.

This clone was seen once. The chain carries TRBV11-1 and TRBJ1-2; unclear D gene. This CDR3 spans 12 amino acids. Looked up from germline, CDR1 is SGHAT and CDR2 is FQDESV (reference sequence). Trimming left V 5 bases short and J 6 bases short, with 10 bases between. The CDR3 DNA reads as TGTGCCAGCAGCCTCGGGAGGGATGGCTACACCTTC. It yields the protein CASSLGRDGYTF. Combining the CDR3 with reference TRBV11-1 and TRBJ1-2 gives the whole variable domain EAEVAQSPRYKITEKSQAVAFWCDPISGHATLYWYRQILGQGPELLVQFQDESVVDDSQLPKDRFSAERLKGVDSTLKIQPAELGDSAMYLCASSLGRDGYTFGSGTRLTVV.

The gene calls are TRBV7-9 and TRBJ2-2; 8 nucleotides agree with TRBD2. V was clipped by 5 bases and J by 3 bases; unmatched bases: 8. CDR3 size: 16 residues. Germline assignment: CDR1 SEHNR and CDR2 FQNEAQ (reference sequence). The CDR3 nucleotides are TGTGCCAGCAGCACTACCAGCGGGAGCGACACCGGGGAGCTGTTTTTT. As protein: CASSTTSGSDTGELFF.

V gene TRBV4-3 combines with J gene TRBJ2-7; no clear D gene. Germline V lookup: CDR1 LGHNA, CDR2 YSLEER. The CDR3 totals 16 residues. Trimming removed 0 bases from V and 6 bases from J, with 18 bases in between. The CDR3 DNA is TGCGCCAGCAGCCAAGATGTGGTGGGCAGTCCTACCGAGCAGTACTTC. As protein: CASSQDVVGSPTEQYF.

The genes are TRBV5-1 and TRBJ2-3; TRBD2 matches 13 bases. V dropped 5 bases and J dropped 0; count of bases not matched to a gene: 6. Germline CDR1 and CDR2: SGHRS and YFSETQ. The CDR3 loop spans 17 amino acids. In DNA form, the CDR3 reads TGCGCCAGCAGTAGGGGACTAGCGGGATATAGCACAGATACGCAGTATTTT. Its translation is CASSRGLAGYSTDTQYF.

The CDR3 loop reads CASAELSPARPEAFF. The CDR3 DNA reads as TGTGCCAGCGCCGAGTTGAGCCCAGCGAGACCTGAAGCTTTCTTT. This chain uses TRBV6-6 with TRBJ1-1; D not resolved. The germline V and J ends were trimmed by 8 bases and 6 bases, with 22 bases remaining between them. This CDR3 is 15 amino acids long. CDR1 MNHNY and CDR2 SVGAGI come from the germline V gene (reference sequence).

The gene calls are TRBV9 and TRBJ2-7, with a tentative D call TRBD2 (6 bases). V was pared by 4 bases and J by 2 bases, with 13 bases between. The CDR3 runs 14 residues. Germline values: CDR1 SGDLS, CDR2 YYNGEE. CDR3 in amino acids: CASSPRDFTYEQYF. In nucleotides, the CDR3 is TGTGCCAGCAGCCCCCGGGACTTCACCTACGAGCAGTACTTC.

V is TRBV19 and J is TRBJ2-2; 9 bases map to TRBD2. The CDR3 has 16 amino acids. V was pared by 5 bases and J by 2 bases, with 6 bases of the junction left unmatched. The germline V gene encodes CDR1 LNHDA and CDR2 SQIVND (reference sequence). The CDR3 protein is CASSHSGSFNTGELFF. The CDR3 bases are TGTGCCAGTAGTCATAGCGGGAGTTTCAACACCGGGGAGCTGTTTTTT.

The V call is TRBV6-5, the J call TRBJ2-5; a weak D match, TRBD2 (5 bases). V was clipped by 8 bases and J by 5 bases, with 9 bases between them. The CDR3 extends over 11 amino acids. Germline V CDR1 and CDR2: MNHEY, SVGAGI. In DNA form, the CDR3 reads TGTGCCAGCCGCAGAGGGGAGACCCAGTACTTC. Translation gives CASRRGETQYF.

The table lists this clone with a count of one. The germline gene is not matched at one end of the junction; a read error may be the cause. V gene TRBV7-2 combines with J gene TRBJ2-1; 7 nucleotides agree with TRBD2. Germline V lookup: CDR1 SGHTA, CDR2 FQGNSA. The CDR3 extends over 17 amino acids. The CDR3 sequence: CAGRSPLAAISYNEQFF. The CDR3 nucleotides are TGTGCCGGCAGATCTCCTCTAGCGGCGATATCCTACAATGAGCAGTTCTTC.

The chain couples TRBV9 to TRBJ2-7; D unclear. CDR3 length equals 12 residues. V lost 0 bases and J lost 5, with 6 bases in between. Germline CDR1 SGDLS, CDR2 YYNGEE. CDR3 region: CASSVAGDEQYF. The DNA of the CDR3 is TGTGCCAGCAGCGTAGCAGGCGACGAGCAGTACTTC.